The source of this TCR beta chain is a study of blood T cell repertoires in COVID-19. Study overall: COVID-19 samples collected from the United States, Italy and Spain covered acute and convalescent phases. The analysed material was cDNA or gDNA that came from T cells, B-cell-depleted T cells, or PBMCs.

The CDR3 extends over 12 amino acids. CDR1 and CDR2 from the germline V gene are MDHEN and SYDVKM. Note on this clone: One end of the junction does not line up with germline, which may come from a read error.

This table comes from immunoSEQ multiplex PCR, and its TCRdb copy is limited to in-frame clones, with some not included. The data contain some 260,000 clones, roughly four fifths of them seen just once; the ten biggest clones take up approximately 4.5%. The cohort comprised adults aged 18 to 89 years residing in approximately 25 US areas. Researchers sorted participants into cohorts using their self-reported clinical history. Sample: PBMCs or T cells enriched from blood (not recorded which). The chain recombines TRBV28 with TRBJ1-5; 8 bases line up with TRBD1. The clonotype originates from a young man with acute COVID-19. The CDR3 loop reads CASSSTGGVLDF. In DNA, the CDR3 is TGTGCCAGCAGTTCAACAGGGGGGGTTTTGGATTTT.